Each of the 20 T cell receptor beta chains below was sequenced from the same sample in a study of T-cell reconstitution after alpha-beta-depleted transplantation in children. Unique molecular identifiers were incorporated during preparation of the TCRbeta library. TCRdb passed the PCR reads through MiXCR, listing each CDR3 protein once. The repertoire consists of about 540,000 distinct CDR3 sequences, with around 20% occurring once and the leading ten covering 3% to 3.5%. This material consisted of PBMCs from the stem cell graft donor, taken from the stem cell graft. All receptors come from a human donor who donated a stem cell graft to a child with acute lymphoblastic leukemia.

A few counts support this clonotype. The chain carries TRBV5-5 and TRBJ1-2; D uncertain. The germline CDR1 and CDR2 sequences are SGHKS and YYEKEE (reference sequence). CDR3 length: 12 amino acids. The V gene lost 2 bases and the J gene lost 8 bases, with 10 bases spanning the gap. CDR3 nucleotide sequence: TGTGCCAGCAGCTTACGAGTGGTGGGCTACACCTTC. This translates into CASSLRVVGYTF.

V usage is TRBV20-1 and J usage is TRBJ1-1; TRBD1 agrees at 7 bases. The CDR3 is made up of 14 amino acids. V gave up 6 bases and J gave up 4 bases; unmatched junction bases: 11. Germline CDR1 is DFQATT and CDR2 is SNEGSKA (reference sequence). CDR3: CSAPNRGSGTEAFF. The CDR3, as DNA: TGCAGTGCCCCTAACAGGGGTTCGGGCACTGAAGCTTTCTTT.

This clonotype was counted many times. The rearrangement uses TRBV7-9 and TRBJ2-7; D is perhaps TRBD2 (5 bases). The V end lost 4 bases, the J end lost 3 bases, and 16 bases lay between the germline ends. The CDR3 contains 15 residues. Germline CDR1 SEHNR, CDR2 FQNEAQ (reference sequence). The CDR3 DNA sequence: TGTGCCAGCAGCTCCCTAGGAGGCCGGAACTACGAGCAGTACTTC. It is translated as CASSSLGGRNYEQYF.

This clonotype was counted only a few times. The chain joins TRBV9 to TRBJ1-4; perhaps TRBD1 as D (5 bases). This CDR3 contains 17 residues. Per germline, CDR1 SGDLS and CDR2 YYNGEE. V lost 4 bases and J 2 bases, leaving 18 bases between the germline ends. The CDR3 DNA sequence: TGTGCCAGCAGCCCGGGAGGGGCCGCGTATACTAATGAAAAACTGTTTTTT. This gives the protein CASSPGGAAYTNEKLFF.

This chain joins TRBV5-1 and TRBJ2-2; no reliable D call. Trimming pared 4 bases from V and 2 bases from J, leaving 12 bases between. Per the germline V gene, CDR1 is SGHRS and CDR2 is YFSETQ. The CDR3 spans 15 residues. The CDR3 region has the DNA TGCGCCAGCAGCCTGGACCGTCATAACACCGGGGAGCTGTTTTTT. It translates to CASSLDRHNTGELFF.

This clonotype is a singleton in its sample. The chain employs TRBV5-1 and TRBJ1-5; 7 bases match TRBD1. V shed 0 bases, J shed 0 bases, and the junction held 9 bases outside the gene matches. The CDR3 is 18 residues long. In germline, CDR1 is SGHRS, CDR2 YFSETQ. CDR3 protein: CASSLGGGGLYSNQPQHF. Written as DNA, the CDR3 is TGCGCCAGCAGCTTGGGAGGAGGGGGCCTCTATAGCAATCAGCCCCAGCATTTT.

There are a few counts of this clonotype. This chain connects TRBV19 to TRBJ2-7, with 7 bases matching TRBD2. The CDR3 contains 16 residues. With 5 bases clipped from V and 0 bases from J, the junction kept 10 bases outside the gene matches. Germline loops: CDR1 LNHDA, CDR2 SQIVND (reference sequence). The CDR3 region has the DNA TGTGCCAGTAGTCCCCCGCTAGCGGAAAGCTCCTACGAGCAGTACTTC. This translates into CASSPPLAESSYEQYF. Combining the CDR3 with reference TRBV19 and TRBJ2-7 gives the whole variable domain DGGITQSPKYLFRKEGQNVTLSCEQNLNHDAMYWYRQDPGQGLRLIYYSQIVNDFQKGDIAEGYSVSREKKESFPLTVTSAQKNPTAFYLCASSPPLAESSYEQYFGPGTRLTVT.

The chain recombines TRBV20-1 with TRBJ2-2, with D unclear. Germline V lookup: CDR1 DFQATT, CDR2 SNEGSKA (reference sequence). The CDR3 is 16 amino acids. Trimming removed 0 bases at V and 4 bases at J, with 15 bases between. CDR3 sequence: CSARDLRKGGTGELFF. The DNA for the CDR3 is TGCAGTGCTAGAGATTTAAGAAAAGGCGGCACCGGGGAGCTGTTTTTT.

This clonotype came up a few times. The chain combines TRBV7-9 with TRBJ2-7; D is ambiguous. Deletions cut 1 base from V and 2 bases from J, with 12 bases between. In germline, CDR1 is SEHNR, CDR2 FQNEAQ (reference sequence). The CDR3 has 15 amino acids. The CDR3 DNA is TGTGCCAGCAGCTTAGTAATTCAGGATACCTACGAGCAGTACTTC. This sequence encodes CASSLVIQDTYEQYF. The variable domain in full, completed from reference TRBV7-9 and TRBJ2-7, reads DTGVSQNPRHKITKRGQNVTFRCDPISEHNRLYWYRQTLGQGPEFLTYFQNEAQLEKSRLLSDRFSAERPKGSFSTLEIQRTEQGDSAMYLCASSLVIQDTYEQYFGPGTRLTVT.

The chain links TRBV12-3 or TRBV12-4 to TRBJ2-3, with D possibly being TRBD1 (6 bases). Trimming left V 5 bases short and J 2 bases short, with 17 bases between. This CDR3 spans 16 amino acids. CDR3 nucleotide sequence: TGTGCCAGCAGTCCGACCGGGACAAAACTCACAGATACGCAGTATTTT. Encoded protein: CASSPTGTKLTDTQYF.

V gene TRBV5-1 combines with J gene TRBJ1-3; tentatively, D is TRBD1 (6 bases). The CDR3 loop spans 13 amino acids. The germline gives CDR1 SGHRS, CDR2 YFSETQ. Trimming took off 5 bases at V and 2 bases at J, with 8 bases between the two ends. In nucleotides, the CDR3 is TGCGCCAGCAGGCCAGGGGCTGGAAACACCATATATTTT. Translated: CASRPGAGNTIYF. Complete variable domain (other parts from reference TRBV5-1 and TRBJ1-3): KAGVTQTPRYLIKTRGQQVTLSCSPISGHRSVSWYQQTPGQGLQFLFEYFSETQRNKGNFPGRFSGRQFSNSRSEMNVSTLELGDSALYLCASRPGAGNTIYFGEGSWLTVV.

The DNA for the CDR3 is TGTGCCAGCAGCGCGACTGTCTCCAACTATGGCTACACCTTC. Translation: CASSATVSNYGYTF. The chain joins TRBV9 to TRBJ1-2; D uncertain. The CDR3 loop spans 14 amino acids. Trimming cost V 3 bases and J 2 bases, with 11 bases left between them. The germline gives CDR1 SGDLS, CDR2 YYNGEE.

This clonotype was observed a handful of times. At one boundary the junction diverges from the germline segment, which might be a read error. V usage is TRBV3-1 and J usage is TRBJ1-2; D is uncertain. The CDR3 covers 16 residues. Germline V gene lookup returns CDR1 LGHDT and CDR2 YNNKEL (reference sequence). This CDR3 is CASSKEGPGSGYGYTF. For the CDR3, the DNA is TGTGCCAGCAGCAAAGAAGGACCGGGATCGGGCTATGGCTACACCTTC.

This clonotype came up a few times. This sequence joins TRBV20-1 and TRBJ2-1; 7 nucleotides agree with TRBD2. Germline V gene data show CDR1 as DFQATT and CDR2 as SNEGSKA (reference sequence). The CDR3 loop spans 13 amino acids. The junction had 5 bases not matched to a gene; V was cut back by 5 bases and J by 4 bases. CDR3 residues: CSAGLGGYNEQFF. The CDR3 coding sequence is TGCAGTGCTGGGCTCGGGGGGTACAATGAGCAGTTCTTC.

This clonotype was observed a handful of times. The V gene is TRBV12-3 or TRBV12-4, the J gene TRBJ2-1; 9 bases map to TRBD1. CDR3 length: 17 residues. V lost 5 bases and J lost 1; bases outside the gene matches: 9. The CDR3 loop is CASSPKDRGLSYNEQFF. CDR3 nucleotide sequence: TGTGCCAGCAGTCCAAAGGACAGGGGTCTTTCCTACAATGAGCAGTTCTTC.

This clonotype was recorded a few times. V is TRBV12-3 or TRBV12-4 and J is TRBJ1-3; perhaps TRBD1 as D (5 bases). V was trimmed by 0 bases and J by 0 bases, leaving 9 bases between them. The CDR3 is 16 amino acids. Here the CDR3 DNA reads TGTGCCAGCAGTTTAGCCGGGGGGTACTCTGGAAACACCATATATTTT. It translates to CASSLAGGYSGNTIYF.

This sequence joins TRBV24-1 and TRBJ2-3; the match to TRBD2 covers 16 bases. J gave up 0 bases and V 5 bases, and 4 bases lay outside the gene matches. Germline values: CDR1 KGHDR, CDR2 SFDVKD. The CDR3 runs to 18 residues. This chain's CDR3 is CATSGGTSGRGSTDTQYF. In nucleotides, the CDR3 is TGTGCCACCAGTGGCGGGACTAGCGGGAGGGGCAGCACAGATACGCAGTATTTT.

CDR3 protein: CASSLLSPGTQYF. CDR3 in DNA: TGTGCCAGCAGCTTACTGTCCCCGGGGACCCAGTACTTC. This chain links TRBV13 with TRBJ2-5; D uncertain. The germline gives CDR1 PRHDT, CDR2 FYEKMQ (reference sequence). CDR3 length: 13 amino acids. Trimming stripped 2 bases from V and 7 bases from J, with 11 bases between.

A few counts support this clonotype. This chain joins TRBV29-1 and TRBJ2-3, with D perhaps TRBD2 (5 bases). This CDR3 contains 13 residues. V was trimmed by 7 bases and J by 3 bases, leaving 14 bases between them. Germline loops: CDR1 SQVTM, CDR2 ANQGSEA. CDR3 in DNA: TGCAGCGCCCGGGGAGTTGGGACAGATACGCAGTATTTT. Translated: CSARGVGTDTQYF.

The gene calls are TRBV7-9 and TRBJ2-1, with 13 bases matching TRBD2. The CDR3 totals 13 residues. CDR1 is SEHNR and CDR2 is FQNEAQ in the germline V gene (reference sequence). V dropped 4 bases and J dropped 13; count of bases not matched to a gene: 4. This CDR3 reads CASSSGLAGDQFF. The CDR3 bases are TGTGCCAGCAGCTCCGGACTAGCGGGAGACCAGTTCTTC.